A selection of T cell receptor beta chains follows, all from one sample in a study of Ad26.COV2.S vaccination and SARS-CoV-2 variants. Clones were read by immunoSEQ multiplex PCR, and TCRdb kept only the in-frame ones, dropping some. The profile covers over 85,000 clones, with roughly 84% appearing a single time and approximately 15% taken by the ten largest. Sequenced here: peripheral blood, sampled after recovery from COVID-19. These receptors all stem from a human donor who had recovered from COVID-19. Both conserved end residues are part of each CDR3. The order of the fields is D gene, clone size, V gene, J gene, CDR3 protein, CDR3 DNA. D genes are given only for firm matches. Clone size, where shown, is once, few, many, or a class for clones that have expanded.

d_call: NA
clone_size: NA
v_call: TRBV11-3
j_call: TRBJ2-3
cdr3_aa: CASSLGGADTDTQYF
cdr3_nt: TGTGCCAGCAGCTTGGGGGGAGCGGACACAGATACGCAGTATTTT

d_call: NA
clone_size: NA
v_call: TRBV6-5
j_call: TRBJ1-1
cdr3_aa: CASSFNRDLNTEAFF
cdr3_nt: TGTGCCAGCAGCTTTAATAGGGACCTCAACACTGAAGCTTTCTTT

d_call: NA
clone_size: NA
v_call: TRBV19
j_call: TRBJ1-5
cdr3_aa: CASSTENWYRDQPQHF
cdr3_nt: TGTGCCAGTAGTACTGAAAATTGGTATCGGGATCAGCCCCAGCATTTT

d_call: NA
clone_size: NA
v_call: TRBV5-8
j_call: TRBJ2-5
cdr3_aa: CASSPGTRLETQYF
cdr3_nt: TGTGCCAGCAGCCCTGGGACTCGGCTAGAGACCCAGTACTTC

d_call: NA
clone_size: NA
v_call: TRBV18
j_call: TRBJ2-5
cdr3_aa: CASSPFGTVIQETQYF
cdr3_nt: TGTGCCAGCTCACCATTTGGGACGGTGATACAAGAGACCCAGTACTTC

d_call: NA
clone_size: NA
v_call: TRBV6-5
j_call: TRBJ2-7
cdr3_aa: CASSYMQGTYEQYF
cdr3_nt: TGTGCCAGCAGTTACATGCAGGGGACCTACGAGCAGTACTTC

d_call: NA
clone_size: NA
v_call: TRBV4-2
j_call: TRBJ2-1
cdr3_aa: CASSQDSGEPYNEQFF
cdr3_nt: TGTGCCAGCAGCCAAGATAGCGGAGAGCCCTACAATGAGCAGTTCTTC

d_call: NA
clone_size: once
v_call: TRBV4-2
j_call: TRBJ1-6
cdr3_aa: CASSRRMTGLENSPLHF
cdr3_nt: TGTGCCAGCAGCCGACGGATGACGGGACTGGAGAATTCACCCCTCCACTTT

d_call: NA
clone_size: NA
v_call: TRBV28
j_call: TRBJ1-5
cdr3_aa: CASSIPGVGSNQPQHF
cdr3_nt: TGTGCCAGCAGTATCCCAGGGGTCGGAAGCAATCAGCCCCAGCATTTT

d_call: TRBD1
clone_size: NA
v_call: TRBV19
j_call: TRBJ1-3
cdr3_aa: CAIFGTGEGSGNTIYF
cdr3_nt: TGTGCCATATTCGGGACAGGGGAAGGCTCTGGAAACACCATATATTTT

d_call: NA
clone_size: NA
v_call: TRBV7-2
j_call: TRBJ1-5
cdr3_aa: CASSLGQARNQPQHF
cdr3_nt: TGTGCCAGCAGCTTAGGCCAGGCCCGCAATCAGCCCCAGCATTTT

d_call: TRBD1
clone_size: NA
v_call: TRBV29-1
j_call: TRBJ1-3
cdr3_aa: CSVAGGEEGNTIYF
cdr3_nt: TGCAGCGTTGCAGGGGGCGAGGAAGGAAACACCATATATTTT

d_call: TRBD1
clone_size: NA
v_call: TRBV3-1/TRBV3-2
j_call: TRBJ1-1
cdr3_aa: CASRRRDRQTEAFF
cdr3_nt: TGTGCCAGCAGGCGAAGGGACAGACAGACTGAAGCTTTCTTT

d_call: NA
clone_size: NA
v_call: TRBV19
j_call: TRBJ2-1
cdr3_aa: CASSRTPNEQFF
cdr3_nt: TGTGCCAGTAGTAGGACTCCGAATGAGCAGTTCTTC

d_call: NA
clone_size: few
v_call: TRBV7-9
j_call: TRBJ1-2
cdr3_aa: CASSSRTTYGYTF
cdr3_nt: TGTGCCAGCAGCTCCAGGACGACCTATGGCTACACCTTC

d_call: NA
clone_size: NA
v_call: TRBV7-8
j_call: TRBJ2-1
cdr3_aa: CASSPTGAPNNEQFF
cdr3_nt: TGTGCCAGCAGCCCCACGGGGGCGCCCAACAATGAGCAGTTCTTC

d_call: TRBD1
clone_size: NA
v_call: TRBV5-4
j_call: TRBJ2-1
cdr3_aa: CASSDKGQGDYNEQFF
cdr3_nt: TGTGCCAGCAGCGATAAGGGACAGGGAGATTACAATGAGCAGTTCTTC

d_call: NA
clone_size: few
v_call: TRBV21-1
j_call: TRBJ1-2
cdr3_aa: CASSKCSGTGSNYGYTF
cdr3_nt: TGTGCCAGCAGCAAATGCTCCGGGACAGGGTCTAACTATGGCTACACCTTC

d_call: TRBD2
clone_size: NA
v_call: TRBV29-1
j_call: TRBJ2-2
cdr3_aa: CSVGQTSGSTPTGELFF
cdr3_nt: TGCAGCGTGGGTCAGACTAGCGGGTCCACTCCCACCGGGGAGCTGTTTTTT

d_call: NA
clone_size: NA
v_call: TRBV3-1/TRBV3-2
j_call: TRBJ2-7
cdr3_aa: CASSLNYEQYF
cdr3_nt: TGTGCCAGCAGCCTGAATTACGAGCAGTACTTC

d_call: TRBD1
clone_size: NA
v_call: TRBV29-1
j_call: TRBJ2-5
cdr3_aa: CSVEGRGLGETQYF
cdr3_nt: TGCAGCGTTGAGGGCAGGGGGCTTGGGGAGACCCAGTACTTC

d_call: NA
clone_size: NA
v_call: TRBV20-1
j_call: TRBJ2-7
cdr3_aa: CSASKLVSSHEQYF
cdr3_nt: TGCAGTGCTAGTAAACTAGTTTCGTCCCACGAGCAGTACTTC

d_call: TRBD2
clone_size: NA
v_call: TRBV10-2
j_call: TRBJ2-3
cdr3_aa: CATFGLGSTDTQYF
cdr3_nt: TGCGCCACCTTTGGACTAGGGAGTACAGATACGCAGTATTTT

d_call: NA
clone_size: NA
v_call: TRBV29-1
j_call: TRBJ2-1
cdr3_aa: CSGAPTNEQFF
cdr3_nt: TGCAGCGGTGCCCCTACCAATGAGCAGTTCTTC

d_call: NA
clone_size: NA
v_call: TRBV9
j_call: TRBJ2-3
cdr3_aa: CASSVGPSSTDTQYF
cdr3_nt: TGTGCCAGCAGCGTTGGCCCCTCTAGCACAGATACGCAGTATTTT

d_call: TRBD2
clone_size: NA
v_call: TRBV28
j_call: TRBJ2-1
cdr3_aa: CASSLMMAGDNEQFF
cdr3_nt: TGTGCCAGCAGTTTAATGATGGCGGGAGATAATGAGCAGTTCTTC

d_call: NA
clone_size: NA
v_call: TRBV5-6
j_call: TRBJ2-7
cdr3_aa: CASRLQGYSYEQYF
cdr3_nt: TGTGCCAGCAGGCTCCAGGGGTACAGCTACGAGCAGTACTTC

d_call: NA
clone_size: NA
v_call: TRBV3-1/TRBV3-2
j_call: TRBJ1-1
cdr3_aa: CASTLRGTEAFF
cdr3_nt: TGTGCCAGCACCCTTCGGGGGACTGAAGCTTTCTTT

d_call: TRBD2
clone_size: few
v_call: TRBV11-2
j_call: TRBJ2-5
cdr3_aa: CASSPPAFGAGEETQYF
cdr3_nt: TGTGCCAGCAGCCCCCCGGCTTTCGGAGCGGGAGAAGAGACCCAGTACTTC

d_call: TRBD2
clone_size: NA
v_call: TRBV4-2
j_call: TRBJ2-7
cdr3_aa: CASSQDEGLAGARFSYEQYF
cdr3_nt: TGTGCCAGCAGCCAAGATGAGGGACTAGCGGGAGCCCGTTTCTCCTACGAGCAGTACTTC

d_call: TRBD2
clone_size: NA
v_call: TRBV5-1
j_call: TRBJ2-1
cdr3_aa: CASSLAVAGYNEQFF
cdr3_nt: TGCGCCAGCAGCCTGGCCGTAGCGGGGTACAATGAGCAGTTCTTC

d_call: NA
clone_size: NA
v_call: TRBV3-1/TRBV3-2
j_call: TRBJ2-7
cdr3_aa: CASSQYGGTEQYF
cdr3_nt: TGTGCCAGCAGCCAATATGGGGGGACGGAGCAGTACTTC

d_call: NA
clone_size: NA
v_call: TRBV3-1/TRBV3-2
j_call: TRBJ2-1
cdr3_aa: CASSQDIWRRSSYNEQFF
cdr3_nt: TGTGCCAGCAGCCAAGATATTTGGCGCCGAAGCTCCTACAATGAGCAGTTCTTC

d_call: TRBD2
clone_size: NA
v_call: TRBV7-8
j_call: TRBJ2-1
cdr3_aa: CASRHSGTSGSYEQFF
cdr3_nt: TGTGCCAGCAGACACTCCGGGACTAGCGGGAGTTATGAGCAGTTCTTC

d_call: NA
clone_size: NA
v_call: TRBV5-6
j_call: TRBJ2-3
cdr3_aa: CASSPIPTFTDTQYF
cdr3_nt: TGTGCCAGCAGCCCAATTCCCACGTTCACAGATACGCAGTATTTT

d_call: TRBD2
clone_size: NA
v_call: TRBV7-9
j_call: TRBJ2-7
cdr3_aa: CASSFWERETYEQYF
cdr3_nt: TGTGCCAGCAGCTTTTGGGAGCGGGAGACCTACGAGCAGTACTTC

d_call: TRBD1
clone_size: NA
v_call: TRBV4-3
j_call: TRBJ2-7
cdr3_aa: CASSPGTGSSYEQYF
cdr3_nt: TGCGCCAGCAGCCCAGGGACAGGTAGTTCCTACGAGCAGTACTTC

d_call: NA
clone_size: NA
v_call: TRBV27
j_call: TRBJ1-5
cdr3_aa: CASRSAGGNQPQHF
cdr3_nt: TGTGCCAGCAGATCAGCCGGGGGCAATCAGCCCCAGCATTTT

d_call: NA
clone_size: NA
v_call: TRBV28
j_call: TRBJ2-2
cdr3_aa: CASSLRAGSYTGELFF
cdr3_nt: TGTGCCAGCAGTTTAAGAGCCGGCAGTTACACCGGGGAGCTGTTTTTT

d_call: NA
clone_size: NA
v_call: TRBV28
j_call: TRBJ1-4
cdr3_aa: CASSPPTAANEKLFF
cdr3_nt: TGTGCCAGCAGTCCTCCCACGGCGGCTAATGAAAAACTGTTTTTT